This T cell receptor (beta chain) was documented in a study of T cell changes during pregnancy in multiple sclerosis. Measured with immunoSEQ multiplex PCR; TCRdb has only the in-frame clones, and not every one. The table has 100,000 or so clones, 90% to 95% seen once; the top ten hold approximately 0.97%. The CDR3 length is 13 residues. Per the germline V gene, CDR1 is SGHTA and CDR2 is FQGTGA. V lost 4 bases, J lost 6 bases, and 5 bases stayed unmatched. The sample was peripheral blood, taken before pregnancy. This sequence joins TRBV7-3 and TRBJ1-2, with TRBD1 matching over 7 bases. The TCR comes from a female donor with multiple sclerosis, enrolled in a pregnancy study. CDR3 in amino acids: CASSSETGDGYTF. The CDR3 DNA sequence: TGTGCCAGCAGCTCTGAAACAGGGGATGGCTACACCTTC.